Below are 25 T cell receptor beta chains sequenced from a single sample in a study of shared clonotypes between healthy human individuals. The assay was immunoSEQ multiplex PCR, and TCRdb's table has in-frame clones only and misses some. This table holds hundreds of thousands of clones, about three quarters found once. The sequenced sample was memory CD4+ T cells sorted from blood. The subset here: CD45RA-negative fraction. Receptors originate from a woman in her twenties or thirties in good health.

V usage is TRBV4-1 and J usage is TRBJ1-1; D might be TRBD1 (6 bases). The germline V gene has CDR1 MGHRA and CDR2 YSYEKL. The CDR3 length is 15 residues. V lost 5 bases and J 0 bases, leaving 13 bases between the germline ends. The CDR3 DNA is TGCGCCAGCAGCTATGCAGGGGACATGAACACTGAAGCTTTCTTT. This translates into CASSYAGDMNTEAFF.

Only one count was recorded for this clone. The J gene is TRBJ1-3, the V gene TRBV7-9; D is unclear. The CDR3 has 14 residues. V dropped 3 bases and J dropped 0 bases, with 6 bases sitting between them. Germline V gene sequence: CDR1 SEHNR, CDR2 FQNEAQ (reference sequence). CDR3 protein: CASSLQASGNTIYF. CDR3 coding DNA: TGTGCCAGCAGCTTGCAGGCCTCTGGAAACACCATATATTTT.

The chain carries TRBV18 and TRBJ1-3, with TRBD1 identical over 10 bases. This CDR3 has 16 amino acids. The V gene's germline CDR1 is KGHSH and CDR2 LQKENI. The trim removed 4 bases at V and 3 bases at J, leaving 6 bases unmatched. The CDR3 DNA reads as TGTGCCAGCTCACTACGGACAGGGGGAAATGGAAACACCATATATTTT. Its translation: CASSLRTGGNGNTIYF.

CDR3 nucleotides: TGTGCCACCAGCAGAGATAAAGGGAGCTCCTACGAGCAGTACTTC. Translating it yields CATSRDKGSSYEQYF. V gene TRBV15 combines with J gene TRBJ2-7; tentative D call: TRBD2 (5 bases). Per the germline V gene, CDR1 is LNHNV and CDR2 is YYDKDF (reference sequence). This CDR3 is 15 amino acids long. V shed 0 bases and J shed 0 bases, with 9 bases lying between them.

The V and J genes are TRBV11-1 and TRBJ2-6; no firm D call. The V gene's germline CDR1 is SGHAT and CDR2 FQDESV (reference sequence). Trimming removed 1 base at V and 0 bases at J, with 10 bases between. The CDR3 is 17 residues long. This CDR3 reads CASSLEPVLSGANVLTF. In DNA, the CDR3 is TGTGCCAGCAGCTTAGAACCGGTCCTCTCTGGGGCCAACGTCCTGACTTTC.

V is TRBV18 and J is TRBJ1-1, with D uncertain. V was shortened by 6 bases and J by 6 bases, with 17 bases between the two germline ends. Germline values: CDR1 KGHSH, CDR2 LQKENI. This CDR3 region has 14 residues. Here the CDR3 reads CASSRRAVSSEAFF. CDR3 sequence (DNA): TGTGCCAGCTCTCGGAGAGCCGTGAGTTCTGAAGCTTTCTTT.

The chain is built from TRBV19 and TRBJ2-7; either TRBD1 or TRBD2 may supply D (5 bases each). Germline loops: CDR1 LNHDA, CDR2 SQIVND (reference sequence). CDR3 length: 13 amino acids. V was cut by 3 bases and J by 7 bases, with 13 bases left in between. The CDR3 region is CASSMGTFAEQYF. As DNA, the CDR3 is TGTGCCAGTAGTATGGGGACGTTTGCGGAGCAGTACTTC.

The V call is TRBV6-6, the J call TRBJ2-7; either TRBD1 or TRBD2 may fit D (6 bases each). The germline V gene encodes CDR1 MNHNY and CDR2 SVGAGI (reference sequence). V was trimmed by 8 bases and J by 0 bases, leaving 14 bases between them. This CDR3 spans 14 amino acids. As DNA, the CDR3 is TGTGCCAGCCTTGCGGGACAAAGCTCCTACGAGCAGTACTTC. The encoded protein is CASLAGQSSYEQYF.

This chain uses TRBV7-3 with TRBJ2-1; TRBD2 aligns across 10 bases. Germline V gives CDR1 SGHTA, CDR2 FQGTGA. J was trimmed by 4 bases and V by 6 bases; bases with no gene match: 6. The CDR3 is 15 residues long. The CDR3 loop reads CASRYPGLAYNEQFF. The CDR3 bases are TGTGCCAGCAGGTATCCGGGACTAGCGTACAATGAGCAGTTCTTC.

The chain joins TRBV6-6 to TRBJ1-1; weak D call: TRBD1 (5 bases). The CDR3 is 14 amino acids. Looked up from germline, CDR1 is MNHNY and CDR2 is SVGAGI (reference sequence). The ends were cut back, 6 bases at V and 5 bases at J, with 16 bases in the middle. The CDR3 is CASSLGQINTEAFF. The DNA of the CDR3 is TGTGCCAGCAGCCTAGGACAAATTAATACTGAAGCTTTCTTT.

The genes are TRBV18 and TRBJ1-3; D gene uncertain. The CDR3 is 14 amino acids. The germline V gene has CDR1 KGHSH and CDR2 LQKENI. V was pared by 0 bases and J by 5 bases, with 8 bases between. As DNA, the CDR3 is TGTGCCAGCTCACCACCGGAGGATAGAAACACCATATATTTT. It translates to CASSPPEDRNTIYF.

V gene TRBV25-1 combines with J gene TRBJ2-1, with TRBD2 matching 7 bases. The V segment lost 2 bases and the J segment 8 bases; nucleotides outside the gene matches: 12. This CDR3 has 16 amino acids. CDR1 and CDR2 (germline): MGHDK, SYGVNS. The CDR3 sequence is CASSERWGAGRDEQFF. The CDR3, as DNA: TGTGCCAGCAGTGAACGGTGGGGAGCGGGAAGGGATGAGCAGTTCTTC. The whole variable domain, remainder taken from reference TRBV25-1 and TRBJ2-1, is EADIYQTPRYLVIGTGKKITLECSQTMGHDKMYWYQQDPGMELHLIHYSYGVNSTEKGDLSSESTVSRIRTEHFPLTLESARPSHTSQYLCASSERWGAGRDEQFFGPGTRLTVL.

V and J are TRBV11-2 and TRBJ2-2, with D perhaps matching TRBD1 (5 bases). The CDR3 is made up of 13 amino acids. Trimming pared 1 base from V and 9 bases from J, leaving 9 bases between. CDR1 is SGHAT, CDR2 FQNNGV, per germline. The CDR3 here is CASSLGDSRELFF. The CDR3 DNA reads as TGTGCCAGCAGCTTAGGCGACAGCCGGGAGCTGTTTTTT.

Written as DNA, the CDR3 is TGTGCCAGTAGTACCGGACAGGGGGCCGGCTACGCCAAAAACATTCAGTACTTC. Amino acids: CASSTGQGAGYAKNIQYF. This chain uses TRBV19 with TRBJ2-4; 11 bases line up with TRBD1. J gave up 1 base and V 4 bases, and 9 bases lay outside the gene matches. The CDR3 is made up of 18 amino acids. CDR1 is LNHDA, CDR2 SQIVND, per germline (reference sequence).

This chain joins TRBV7-8 and TRBJ2-7, with 8 bases lining up with TRBD1. V was pared by 0 bases and J by 3 bases, with 4 bases of the junction left unmatched. Germline loops: CDR1 SGHVS, CDR2 FQNEAQ. The CDR3 is 15 residues long. The CDR3 coding sequence is TGTGCCAGCAGCTTAGCGAGGACAGGGCTCTACGAGCAGTACTTC. It codes for CASSLARTGLYEQYF.

V gene TRBV29-1 combines with J gene TRBJ2-3, with TRBD2 identical over 11 bases. The CDR3 has 16 amino acids. Looked up from germline, CDR1 is SQVTM and CDR2 is ANQGSEA. The J segment lost 0 bases and the V segment lost 3 bases, leaving 5 bases of the junction unmatched. CDR3 bases: TGCAGCGTTGATAAAAGACTAGCGGGGAGCACAGATACGCAGTATTTT. The encoded protein is CSVDKRLAGSTDTQYF.

The chain combines TRBV11-1 with TRBJ1-1, with D perhaps TRBD1 (5 bases). V lost 3 bases and J 6 bases, leaving 17 bases between the germline ends. CDR1 and CDR2 (germline): SGHAT, FQDESV (reference sequence). This CDR3 is built from 15 residues. The CDR3 region is CASSFTGDIGAEAFF. As DNA, the CDR3 is TGTGCCAGCAGCTTCACGGGGGATATCGGGGCTGAAGCTTTCTTT.

The chain links TRBV11-2 to TRBJ2-7; D possibly corresponds to TRBD1 (5 bases). The V gene lost 3 bases and the J gene lost 2 bases, with 17 bases spanning the gap. The CDR3 is 16 amino acids. Germline-derived CDR1 and CDR2 are SGHAT and FQNNGV. In nucleotides, the CDR3 is TGTGCCAGCAGCTTTGTCACAGGCACGTCGGCCTACGAGCAGTACTTC. Protein product: CASSFVTGTSAYEQYF. The variable domain in full, with the rest retrieved from reference TRBV11-2 and TRBJ2-7, is EAGVAQSPRYKIIEKRQSVAFWCNPISGHATLYWYQQILGQGPKLLIQFQNNGVVDDSQLPKDRFSAERLKGVDSTLKIQPAKLEDSAVYLCASSFVTGTSAYEQYFGPGTRLTVT.

The chain couples TRBV28 to TRBJ1-2, with D unclear. Germline loops: CDR1 MDHEN, CDR2 SYDVKM. The CDR3 runs 13 residues. The V gene lost 3 bases and the J gene lost 0 bases, with 5 bases spanning the gap. The CDR3: CASSFYTNYGYTF. CDR3 DNA: TGTGCCAGCAGTTTCTACACTAACTATGGCTACACCTTC.

The chain combines TRBV27 with TRBJ2-3, with 12 positions matching TRBD2. The CDR3 extends over 16 amino acids. Germline loops: CDR1 MNHEY, CDR2 SMNVEV (reference sequence). V lost 6 bases to trimming and J lost 3 bases; unmatched junction nucleotides: 7. The chain's CDR3 is CASRLLAGGTTDTQYF. DNA for the CDR3: TGTGCCAGCAGATTACTAGCGGGAGGAACTACAGATACGCAGTATTTT.

The V gene is TRBV10-1, the J gene TRBJ2-1, with D perhaps matching TRBD1 or TRBD2 (6 bases each). This CDR3 comprises 15 residues. V was trimmed by 2 bases and J by 6 bases, leaving 14 bases between them. In germline, CDR1 is WNHNN, CDR2 SYGVQD (reference sequence). CDR3 residues: CASSETGTGANEQFF. CDR3 DNA sequence: TGCGCCAGCAGTGAGACCGGGACGGGGGCCAATGAGCAGTTCTTC.

The chain recombines TRBV7-6 with TRBJ2-7; 7 nucleotides align to TRBD2. The length of the CDR3 is 17 residues. Germline CDR1 is SGHVS and CDR2 is FNYEAQ. V was pared by 1 base and J by 0 bases, with 9 bases of the junction left unmatched. This CDR3 is CASSLVSSGGSSYEQYF. Here the CDR3 DNA reads TGTGCCAGCAGCTTAGTTTCTAGCGGAGGGAGCTCCTACGAGCAGTACTTC.

The rearrangement links TRBV11-2 to TRBJ2-1; a weak D match, TRBD1 (6 bases). This CDR3 has 13 amino acids. Germline V lookup: CDR1 SGHAT, CDR2 FQNNGV. Trimming left V 5 bases short and J 9 bases short, with 14 bases between. In nucleotides, the CDR3 is TGTGCCAGCAGCGCGTCACAAGGGGGTGAGCAGTTCTTC. The encoded protein is CASSASQGGEQFF.

CDR3 nucleotide sequence: TGTGCCAGTAGTACCCTCCTGGGGACAGAATATGGCTACACCTTC. It specifies CASSTLLGTEYGYTF. This chain connects TRBV19 to TRBJ1-2; TRBD1 aligns across 7 bases. Germline V lookup: CDR1 LNHDA, CDR2 SQIVND (reference sequence). Unmatched junction bases numbered 10, after V lost 4 bases and J lost 5 bases. This CDR3 is 15 amino acids long.

This rearrangement joins TRBV12-1 to TRBJ1-4; the tabulated D call, TRBD1, remains unverified against the DNA. TRBV12-1 is shown as a pseudogene. This CDR3 has 14 amino acids. CDR3 sequence (DNA): TGTGCCAGCAGCGTGACAGGGGGGGATGAAAAACTGTTTTTT. This codes for CASSVTGGDEKLFF.